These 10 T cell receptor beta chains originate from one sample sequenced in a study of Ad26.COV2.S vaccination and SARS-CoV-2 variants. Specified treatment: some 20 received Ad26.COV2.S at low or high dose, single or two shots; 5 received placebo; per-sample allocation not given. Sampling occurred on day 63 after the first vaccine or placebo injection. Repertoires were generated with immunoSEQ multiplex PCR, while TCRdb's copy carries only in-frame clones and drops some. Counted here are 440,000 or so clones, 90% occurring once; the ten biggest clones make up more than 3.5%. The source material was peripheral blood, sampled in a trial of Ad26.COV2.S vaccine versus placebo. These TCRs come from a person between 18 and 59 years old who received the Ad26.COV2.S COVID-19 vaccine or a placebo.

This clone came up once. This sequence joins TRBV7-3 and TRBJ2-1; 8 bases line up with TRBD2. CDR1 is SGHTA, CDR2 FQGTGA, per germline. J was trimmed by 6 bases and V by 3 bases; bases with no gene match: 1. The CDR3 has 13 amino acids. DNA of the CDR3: TGTGCCAGCAGCTTTACTAGCGGCAATGAGCAGTTCTTC. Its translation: CASSFTSGNEQFF.

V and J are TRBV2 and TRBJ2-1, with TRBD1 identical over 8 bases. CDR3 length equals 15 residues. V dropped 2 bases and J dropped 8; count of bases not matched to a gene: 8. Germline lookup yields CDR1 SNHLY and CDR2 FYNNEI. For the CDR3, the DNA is TGTGCCAGCAGTGAACGCCAGGGGGCGACCCATGAGCAGTTCTTC. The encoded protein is CASSERQGATHEQFF.

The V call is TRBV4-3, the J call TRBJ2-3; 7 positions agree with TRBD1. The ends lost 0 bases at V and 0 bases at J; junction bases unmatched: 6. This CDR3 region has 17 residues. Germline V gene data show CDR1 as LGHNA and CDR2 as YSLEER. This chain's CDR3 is CASSQDLGGPSTDTQYF. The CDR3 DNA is TGCGCCAGCAGCCAAGATCTAGGGGGCCCAAGCACAGATACGCAGTATTTT.

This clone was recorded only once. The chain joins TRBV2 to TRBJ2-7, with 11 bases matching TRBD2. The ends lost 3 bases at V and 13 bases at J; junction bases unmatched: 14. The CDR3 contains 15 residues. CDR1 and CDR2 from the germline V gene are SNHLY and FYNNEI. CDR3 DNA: TGTGCCAGCAGTGATCGACGGACTAGCGGGTATCAAGCCTACTTC. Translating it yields CASSDRRTSGYQAYF.

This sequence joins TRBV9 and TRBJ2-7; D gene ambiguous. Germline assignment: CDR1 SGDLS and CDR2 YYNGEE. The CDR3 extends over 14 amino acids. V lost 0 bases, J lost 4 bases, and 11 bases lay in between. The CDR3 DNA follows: TGTGCCAGCAGCGTAGGGACGGATTTTTACGAGCAGTACTTC. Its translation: CASSVGTDFYEQYF. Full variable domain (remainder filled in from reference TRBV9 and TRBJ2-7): DSGVTQTPKHLITATGQRVTLRCSPRSGDLSVYWYQQSLDQGLQFLIQYYNGEERAKGNILERFSAQQFPDLHSELNLSSLELGDSALYFCASSVGTDFYEQYFGPGTRLTVT.

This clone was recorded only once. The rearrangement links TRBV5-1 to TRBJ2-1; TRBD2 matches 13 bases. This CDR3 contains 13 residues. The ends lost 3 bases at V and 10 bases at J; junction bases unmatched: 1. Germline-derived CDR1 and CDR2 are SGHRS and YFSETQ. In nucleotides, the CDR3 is TGCGCCAGCAGCTCGGGACTAGCGGGGGAGCAGTTCTTC. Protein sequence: CASSSGLAGEQFF.

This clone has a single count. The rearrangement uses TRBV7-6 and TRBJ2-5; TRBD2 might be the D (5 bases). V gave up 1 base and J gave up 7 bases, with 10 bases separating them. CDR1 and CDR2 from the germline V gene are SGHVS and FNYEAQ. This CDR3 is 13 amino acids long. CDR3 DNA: TGTGCCAGCAGCTTAGGCGGACTCGGGACCCAGTACTTC. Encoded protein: CASSLGGLGTQYF.

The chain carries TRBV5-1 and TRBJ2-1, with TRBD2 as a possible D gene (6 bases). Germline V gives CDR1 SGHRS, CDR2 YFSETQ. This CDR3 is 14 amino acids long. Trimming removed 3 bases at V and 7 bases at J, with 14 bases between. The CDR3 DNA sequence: TGCGCCAGCAGCTCGGGGGACGCCATGAATGAGCAGTTCTTC. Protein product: CASSSGDAMNEQFF.

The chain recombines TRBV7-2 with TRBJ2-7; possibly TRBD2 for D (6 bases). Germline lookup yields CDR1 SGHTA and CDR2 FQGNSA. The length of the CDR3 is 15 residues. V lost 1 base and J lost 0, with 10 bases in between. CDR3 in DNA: TGTGCCAGCAGCTTAGAGGGAGGACCCTCCTACGAGCAGTACTTC. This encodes CASSLEGGPSYEQYF.

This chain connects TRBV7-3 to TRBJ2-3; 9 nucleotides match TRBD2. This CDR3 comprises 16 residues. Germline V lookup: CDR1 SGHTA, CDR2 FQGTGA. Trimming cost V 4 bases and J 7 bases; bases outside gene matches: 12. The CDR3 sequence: CASSSAGREGLYTQYF. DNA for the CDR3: TGTGCCAGCAGCTCGGCGGGGCGGGAGGGCCTATATACGCAGTATTTT.